Below are 20 T cell receptor beta chains sequenced from a single sample in a study of blood T cell repertoires in COVID-19. Data came from immunoSEQ multiplex PCR; TCRdb stores just in-frame clones and leaves some out. This table holds around 79,000 clones, about 89% found once. Specimen: peripheral blood. These TCRs come from a man aged 65-85 years with active or convalescent COVID-19.

The CDR3 is CASGTSGSTYEQYF. As DNA, the CDR3 is TGCGCCAGCGGTACTAGCGGGAGTACCTACGAGCAGTACTTC. The V and J genes are TRBV5-1 and TRBJ2-7; the match to TRBD2 covers 11 bases. This CDR3 has 14 residues. Losses at the gene ends were 7 bases for V and 2 bases for J; bases not matched to a gene: 5. Germline values: CDR1 SGHRS, CDR2 YFSETQ. Full variable domain (missing parts from reference TRBV5-1 and TRBJ2-7): KAGVTQTPRYLIKTRGQQVTLSCSPISGHRSVSWYQQTPGQGLQFLFEYFSETQRNKGNFPGRFSGRQFSNSRSEMNVSTLELGDSALYLCASGTSGSTYEQYFGPGTRLTVT.

This clone was seen a handful of times. This sequence joins TRBV5-1 and TRBJ2-1; TRBD1 matches at 10 bases. V dropped 0 bases and J dropped 6; count of bases not matched to a gene: 0. Germline CDR1 reads SGHRS; CDR2 reads YFSETQ. The CDR3 has 14 residues. The DNA of the CDR3 is TGCGCCAGCAGCTTGGGGACAGGGGGCAATGAGCAGTTCTTC. It codes for CASSLGTGGNEQFF.

The J gene is TRBJ2-5, the V gene TRBV14; D possibly corresponds to TRBD2 (5 bases). With 1 base removed from V and 5 bases from J, the gap between germline ends came to 14 bases. Germline values: CDR1 SGHDN, CDR2 FVKESK. CDR3 length equals 15 residues. DNA for the CDR3: TGTGCCAGCAGCCAAGTCTTCGGAGGCGGGGAGACCCAGTACTTC. Amino acids: CASSQVFGGGETQYF.

The chain carries TRBV7-8 and TRBJ1-2, with 7 bases identical to TRBD1. Germline V gene data show CDR1 as SGHVS and CDR2 as FQNEAQ. CDR3 size: 13 residues. V shed 5 bases and J 7 bases; nucleotides not matched to a gene: 7. The CDR3 sequence: CASSNRQGGGYTF. The CDR3 nucleotides are TGTGCCAGCAGCAACAGACAGGGAGGTGGCTACACCTTC.

The chain recombines TRBV28 with TRBJ2-3, with 11 bases aligning to TRBD1. This CDR3 spans 14 amino acids. V was clipped by 6 bases and J by 4 bases; unmatched bases: 3. Germline CDR1 and CDR2: MDHEN and SYDVKM. In DNA form, the CDR3 reads TGTGCCAGCAGCAGGACAGGGGGCGCAGATACGCAGTATTTT. Amino acids: CASSRTGGADTQYF.

This clone was observed a single time. The chain has TRBV21-1 and TRBJ2-7; no check of the table's D call, TRBD2, against the DNA was made. TRBV21-1 is shown as a pseudogene. CDR3 length equals 17 residues. The CDR3 DNA reads as TGTGCCAGCAGCAAATGCCCCGGCGGGAGTGGGTCCCACGAGCAGTACTTC. This translates into CASSKCPGGSGSHEQYF.

The V and J genes are TRBV3-1 (or the pseudogene TRBV3-2) and TRBJ1-4; D remains unclear. The CDR3 sequence is 12 residues long. CDR1 and CDR2 (germline): LGHDT, YNNKEL (reference sequence). V lost 0 bases, J lost 8 bases, and 4 bases lay in between. The CDR3 protein is CASSQDLEKLFF. The CDR3 nucleotides are TGTGCCAGCAGCCAAGATCTCGAAAAACTGTTTTTT.

The chain is built from TRBV7-2 and TRBJ1-5; possible D gene TRBD1, 6 bases. The CDR3 loop spans 14 amino acids. The V end lost 2 bases, the J end lost 7 bases, and 12 bases lay between the germline ends. Looked up from germline, CDR1 is SGHTA and CDR2 is FQGNSA. CDR3 sequence: CASSLTGGWQPQHF. CDR3 in DNA: TGTGCCAGCAGCTTAACGGGGGGCTGGCAGCCCCAGCATTTT.

The chain joins TRBV6-5 to TRBJ2-7; TRBD1 matches at 9 bases. From germline, CDR1 is MNHEY and CDR2 SVGAGI. There are 13 residues in the CDR3. V shed 6 bases and J 3 bases; nucleotides not matched to a gene: 3. CDR3 amino acids: CASSGTGHYEQYF. For the CDR3, the DNA is TGTGCCAGCAGCGGGACAGGGCACTACGAGCAGTACTTC.

The J gene is TRBJ2-4, the V gene TRBV29-1; TRBD1 matches 8 bases. The J segment lost 9 bases and the V segment lost 4 bases, leaving 11 bases of the junction unmatched. The germline V gene has CDR1 SQVTM and CDR2 ANQGSEA. The CDR3 covers 14 residues. The CDR3 spells CSVVPGQEISIQYF. The CDR3, as DNA: TGCAGCGTTGTTCCGGGACAGGAAATAAGCATTCAGTACTTC.

J is TRBJ1-1 and V is TRBV28; 7 bases align to TRBD1. This CDR3 has 14 amino acids. V was pared by 8 bases and J by 0 bases, with 6 bases of the junction left unmatched. Germline V lookup: CDR1 MDHEN, CDR2 SYDVKM. The CDR3 protein is CASGKGQLNTEAFF. CDR3 coding DNA: TGTGCCAGCGGTAAGGGACAGTTGAACACTGAAGCTTTCTTT. The whole variable domain, filled in from reference TRBV28 and TRBJ1-1, reads DVKVTQSSRYLVKRTGEKVFLECVQDMDHENMFWYRQDPGLGLRLIYFSYDVKMKEKGDIPEGYSVSREKKERFSLILESASTNQTSMYLCASGKGQLNTEAFFGQGTRLTVV.

This rearrangement joins TRBV13 to TRBJ1-2; 7 bases are shared with TRBD1. Germline CDR1 reads PRHDT; CDR2 reads FYEKMQ (reference sequence). The CDR3 runs 13 residues. V was clipped by 5 bases and J by 6 bases; unmatched bases: 6. In nucleotides, the CDR3 is TGTGCCAGCAGCCCAACAGGGGAGAATGGCTACACCTTC. This encodes CASSPTGENGYTF.

The chain is built from TRBV5-1 and TRBJ2-3; D call uncertain. This CDR3 is built from 14 residues. Trimming took off 0 bases at V and 1 base at J, with 6 bases between the two ends. CDR1 SGHRS and CDR2 YFSETQ come from the germline V gene. The DNA for the CDR3 is TGCGCCAGCAGCTTGGACGTAGGCACAGATACGCAGTATTTT. Translated: CASSLDVGTDTQYF. Using reference TRBV5-1 and TRBJ2-3 for the parts outside the CDR3, the full variable domain is KAGVTQTPRYLIKTRGQQVTLSCSPISGHRSVSWYQQTPGQGLQFLFEYFSETQRNKGNFPGRFSGRQFSNSRSEMNVSTLELGDSALYLCASSLDVGTDTQYFGPGTRLTVL.

The chain joins TRBV28 to TRBJ1-1, with no clear D. CDR3 size: 11 residues. Trimming removed 11 bases at V and 0 bases at J, with 7 bases between. Germline V gene data show CDR1 as MDHEN and CDR2 as SYDVKM. The CDR3 sequence is CAHGVNTEAFF. The CDR3 DNA sequence: TGTGCCCACGGAGTGAACACTGAAGCTTTCTTT.

CDR3 nucleotides: TGTGCCTGGAGTACGACTAGCGGGAGTACTAAGCAGTACTTC. It encodes CAWSTTSGSTKQYF. This rearrangement joins TRBV30 to TRBJ2-7; 12 bases agree with TRBD2. V gave up 2 bases and J gave up 8 bases; unmatched junction bases: 7. This CDR3 contains 14 residues. Germline V gene data show CDR1 as GTSNPN and CDR2 as SVGIG (reference sequence).

This chain uses TRBV2 with TRBJ2-3; 7 bases align to TRBD2. Looked up from germline, CDR1 is SNHLY and CDR2 is FYNNEI. The trim removed 8 bases at V and 1 base at J, leaving 6 bases unmatched. This CDR3 has 14 amino acids. The CDR3 sequence is CASSREVGTDTQYF. CDR3 bases: TGTGCCAGCTCTCGGGAGGTCGGCACAGATACGCAGTATTTT.

The CDR3 loop reads CASRQGATPVTEAFF. The DNA of the CDR3 is TGTGCCAGCAGACAGGGGGCAACCCCGGTCACTGAAGCTTTCTTT. This sequence joins TRBV19 and TRBJ1-1, with 10 bases aligning to TRBD1. The CDR3 is 15 residues long. In germline, CDR1 is LNHDA, CDR2 SQIVND (reference sequence). The ends lost 9 bases at V and 4 bases at J; junction bases unmatched: 11.

The chain couples TRBV27 to TRBJ1-6; D may be TRBD1 (6 bases). The germline V gene encodes CDR1 MNHEY and CDR2 SMNVEV (reference sequence). CDR3 length equals 14 residues. Trimming cost V 4 bases and J 7 bases, with 11 bases left between them. CDR3: CASSWGGPNSPLHF. For the CDR3, the DNA is TGTGCCAGCAGTTGGGGGGGCCCAAATTCACCCCTCCACTTT.

In its sample, this clone was seen once. This rearrangement joins TRBV7-9 to TRBJ2-7; 7 nucleotides line up with TRBD1. The V and J ends lost 5 bases and 1 base, in that order; junction bases with no gene match: 5. This CDR3 contains 14 residues. Germline V lookup: CDR1 SEHNR, CDR2 FQNEAQ (reference sequence). CDR3 sequence: CASSRGQNSYEQYF. In DNA, the CDR3 is TGTGCCAGCAGCAGGGGACAGAATTCCTACGAGCAGTACTTC.

The V call is TRBV30, the J call TRBJ2-1, with 7 bases matching TRBD2. V gave up 0 bases and J gave up 6 bases; unmatched junction bases: 17. Germline CDR1 and CDR2: GTSNPN and SVGIG (reference sequence). The CDR3 totals 18 residues. CDR3 DNA sequence: TGTGCCTGGAGTGTATATAGGAGAACTAGCGCAACCTTCAATGAGCAGTTCTTC. This gives the protein CAWSVYRRTSATFNEQFF.